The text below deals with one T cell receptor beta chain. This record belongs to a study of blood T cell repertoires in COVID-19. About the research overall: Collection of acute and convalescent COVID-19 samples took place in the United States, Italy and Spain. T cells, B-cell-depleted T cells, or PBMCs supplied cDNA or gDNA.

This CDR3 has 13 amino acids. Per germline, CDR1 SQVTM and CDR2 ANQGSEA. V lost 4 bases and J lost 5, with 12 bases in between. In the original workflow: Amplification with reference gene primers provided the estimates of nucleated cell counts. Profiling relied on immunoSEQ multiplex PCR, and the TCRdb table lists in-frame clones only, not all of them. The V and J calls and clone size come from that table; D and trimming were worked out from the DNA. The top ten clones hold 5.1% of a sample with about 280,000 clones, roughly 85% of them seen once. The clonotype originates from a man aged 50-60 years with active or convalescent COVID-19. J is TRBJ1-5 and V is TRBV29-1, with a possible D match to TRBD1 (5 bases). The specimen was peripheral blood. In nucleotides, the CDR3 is TGCAGCGTTGCCGGGGGGATGGATCAGCCCCAGCATTTT. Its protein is CSVAGGMDQPQHF.